This TCR beta chain was captured in a study of cytomegalovirus exposure and HLA in healthy donors. General study findings and limits: Researchers catalogued around 150 TCR beta chains as cytomegalovirus-associated. Confirmation in vitro established that a few CMV-associated chains were specific for CMV antigens.

The donors were members of the validation cohort, which comprised 90 to 150 subjects and was separate from the first cohort of roughly 700 subjects. Sequencing was performed with immunoSEQ multiplex PCR; in TCRdb, only in-frame clones are kept and a portion is missing. There are roughly 100,000 clones in the sample; about 85% occur only once, and roughly 4% lies in the top ten. The V and J ends lost 5 bases and 4 bases, in that order; junction bases with no gene match: 10. Germline V gives CDR1 SGHVS, CDR2 FNYEAQ. The CDR3 runs 18 residues. The sample holds one count of this clone. Its matching antigen is unknown.

The specimen sequenced was PBMCs. The V call is TRBV7-6, the J call TRBJ2-2; 13 bases line up with TRBD2. This TCR came from a woman between 18 and 29 years old in good health and CMV-seropositive. CDR3 in DNA: TGTGCCAGCAGCCAAAGGACTAGCGGGAGATCGAGCACCGGGGAGCTGTTTTTT. This gives the protein CASSQRTSGRSSTGELFF.